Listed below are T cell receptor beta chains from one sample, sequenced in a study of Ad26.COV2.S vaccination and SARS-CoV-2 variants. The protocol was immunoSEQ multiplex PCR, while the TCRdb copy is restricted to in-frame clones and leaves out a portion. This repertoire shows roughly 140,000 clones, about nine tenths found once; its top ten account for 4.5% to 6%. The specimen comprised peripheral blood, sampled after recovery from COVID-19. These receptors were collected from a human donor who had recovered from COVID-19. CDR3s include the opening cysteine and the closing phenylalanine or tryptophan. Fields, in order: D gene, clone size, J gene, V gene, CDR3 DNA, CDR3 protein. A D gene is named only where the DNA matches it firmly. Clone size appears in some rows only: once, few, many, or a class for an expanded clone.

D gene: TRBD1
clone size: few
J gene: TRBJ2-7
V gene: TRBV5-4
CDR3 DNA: TGTGCCAGCAGCTTCGGGACAGGGGGGTCCGAGCAGTACTTC
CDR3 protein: CASSFGTGGSEQYF

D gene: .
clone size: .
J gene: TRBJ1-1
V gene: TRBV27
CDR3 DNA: TGTGCCAGCGGTTATATGAACACTGAAGCTTTCTTT
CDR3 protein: CASGYMNTEAFF

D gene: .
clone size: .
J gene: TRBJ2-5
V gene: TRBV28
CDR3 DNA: TGTGCCAGCAGTACGACAGGGAGGCTGCTGGTGGAGACCCAGTACTTC
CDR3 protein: CASSTTGRLLVETQYF

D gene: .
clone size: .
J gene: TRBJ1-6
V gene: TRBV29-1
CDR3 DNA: TGCAGCGTTCAGGAACAGGAGGGAAGTTCACCCCTCCACTTT
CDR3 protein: CSVQEQEGSSPLHF

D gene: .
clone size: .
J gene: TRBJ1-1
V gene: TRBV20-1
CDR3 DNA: TGCAGTGCTGTTACGAACACTGAAGCTTTCTTT
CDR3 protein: CSAVTNTEAFF

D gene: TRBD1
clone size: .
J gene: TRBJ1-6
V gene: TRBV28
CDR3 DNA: TGTGCCAGCAGTGGACAGGGCTTTAATTCACCCCTCCACTTT
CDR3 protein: CASSGQGFNSPLHF

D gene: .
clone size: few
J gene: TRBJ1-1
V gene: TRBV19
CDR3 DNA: TGTGCCAGTACCCCCGGGACATCGAACACTGAAGCTTTCTTT
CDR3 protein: CASTPGTSNTEAFF

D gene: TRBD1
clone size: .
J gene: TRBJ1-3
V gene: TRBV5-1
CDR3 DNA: TGCGCCAGCAGCGCCGGGACAGGTGGAAACACCATATATTTT
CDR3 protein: CASSAGTGGNTIYF

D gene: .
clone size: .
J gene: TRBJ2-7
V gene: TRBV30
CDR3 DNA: TGTGCCTGGTCAACCCACAGTATTACCGGCGAGCAGTACTTC
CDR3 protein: CAWSTHSITGEQYF

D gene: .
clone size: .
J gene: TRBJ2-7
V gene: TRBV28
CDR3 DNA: TGTGCCAGCAGCCAAATAGGAGCAGGGCCTAGCGAGCAGTACTTC
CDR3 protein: CASSQIGAGPSEQYF

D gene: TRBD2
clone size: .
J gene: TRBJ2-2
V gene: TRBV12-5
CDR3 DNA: TGTGCTAGTGGCCGGGGACTAGCGGGGGGGGTAATGAAGCTGTTTTTT
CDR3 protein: CASGRGLAGGVMKLFF

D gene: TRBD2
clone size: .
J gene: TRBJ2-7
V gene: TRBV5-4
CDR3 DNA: TGTGCCAGCAGCTCCGGGGGGGCAGGGAACGAGCAGTACTTC
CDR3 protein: CASSSGGAGNEQYF

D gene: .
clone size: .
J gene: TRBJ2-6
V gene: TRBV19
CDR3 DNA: TGTGCCAGTAGTATAGAGGTCTCTGGGGCCAACGTCCTGACTTTC
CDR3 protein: CASSIEVSGANVLTF

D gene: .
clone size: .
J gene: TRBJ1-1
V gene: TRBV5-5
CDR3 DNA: TGTGCCAGCAGCATAGGTTGGGAGGGCACTGAAGCTTTCTTT
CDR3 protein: CASSIGWEGTEAFF

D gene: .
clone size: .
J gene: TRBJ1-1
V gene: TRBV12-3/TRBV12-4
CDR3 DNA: TGTGCCAGCAGTTTGGTCGTGGCAGATGAAGCTTTCTTT
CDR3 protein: CASSLVVADEAFF

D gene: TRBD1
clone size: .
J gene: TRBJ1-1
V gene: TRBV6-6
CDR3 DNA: TGTGCCAGTGACAGGGCCATGAACACTGAAGCTTTCTTT
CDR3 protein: CASDRAMNTEAFF

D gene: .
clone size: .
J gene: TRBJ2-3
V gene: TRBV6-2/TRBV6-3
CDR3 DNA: TGTGCCAGCAGTAGACAGGTGGGGACAGATACGCAGTATTTT
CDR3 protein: CASSRQVGTDTQYF

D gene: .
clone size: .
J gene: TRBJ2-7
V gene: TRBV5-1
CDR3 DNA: TGCGCCAGCAGCTTGGTTGTGGGATACGAGCAGTACTTC
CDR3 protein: CASSLVVGYEQYF

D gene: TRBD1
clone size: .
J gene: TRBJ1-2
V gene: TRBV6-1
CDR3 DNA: TGTGCCAGCAGTGAATGGGGACAGGAAACCTATGGCTACACCTTC
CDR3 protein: CASSEWGQETYGYTF

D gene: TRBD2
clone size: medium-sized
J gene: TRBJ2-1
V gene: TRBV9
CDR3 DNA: TGTGCCAGCAGCGTAGTAAGCGGGGGGGCGGATGAGCAGTTCTTC
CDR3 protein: CASSVVSGGADEQFF